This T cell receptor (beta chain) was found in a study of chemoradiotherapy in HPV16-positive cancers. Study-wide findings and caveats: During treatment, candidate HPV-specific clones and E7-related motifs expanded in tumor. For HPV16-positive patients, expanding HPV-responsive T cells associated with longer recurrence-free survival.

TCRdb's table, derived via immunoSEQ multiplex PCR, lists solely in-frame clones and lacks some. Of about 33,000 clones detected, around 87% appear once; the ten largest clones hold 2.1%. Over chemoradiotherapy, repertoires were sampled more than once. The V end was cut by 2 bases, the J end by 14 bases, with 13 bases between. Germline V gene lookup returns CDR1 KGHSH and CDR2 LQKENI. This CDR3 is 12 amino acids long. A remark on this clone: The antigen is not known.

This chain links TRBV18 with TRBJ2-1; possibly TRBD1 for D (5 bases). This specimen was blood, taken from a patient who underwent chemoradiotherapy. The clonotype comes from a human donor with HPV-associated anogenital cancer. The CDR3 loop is CASSPRGRAEFF. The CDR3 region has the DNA TGTGCCAGCTCACCAAGGGGAAGGGCGGAGTTCTTC.